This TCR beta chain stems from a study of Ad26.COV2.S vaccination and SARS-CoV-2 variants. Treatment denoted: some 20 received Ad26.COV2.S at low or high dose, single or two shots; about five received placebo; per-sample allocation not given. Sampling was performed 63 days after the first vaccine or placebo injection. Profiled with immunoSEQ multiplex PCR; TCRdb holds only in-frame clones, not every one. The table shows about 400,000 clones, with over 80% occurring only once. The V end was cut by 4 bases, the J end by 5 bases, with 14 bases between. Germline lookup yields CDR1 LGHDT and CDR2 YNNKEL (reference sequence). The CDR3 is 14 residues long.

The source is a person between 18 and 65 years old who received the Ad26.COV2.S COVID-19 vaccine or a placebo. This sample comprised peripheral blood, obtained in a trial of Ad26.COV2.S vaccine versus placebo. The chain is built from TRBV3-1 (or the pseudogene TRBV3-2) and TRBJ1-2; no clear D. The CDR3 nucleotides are TGTGCCAGCAGCCCTATCCGGAAGAGGTATGGCTACACCTTC. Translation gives CASSPIRKRYGYTF.